This T cell receptor beta chain came from a study of identical twins. Germline CDR1 reads LGHDT; CDR2 reads YNNKEL (reference sequence). CDR3 length: 14 residues. V gave up 1 base and J gave up 2 bases, with 5 bases separating them. TCRdb ran MiXCR on the 5' RACE reads and lists one entry per CDR3 protein. The sample has 400,000 to 500,000 distinct CDR3 sequences, roughly 13% seen once. A remark on this clonotype: Antigen unknown.

Broader study findings: Surplus twin overlap in beta out-of-frame sequences was less pronounced.

These data were also filed under a second study, of yellow fever vaccine responses in identical twins.

The receptor's source is a young woman in good health. The sequenced sample consisted of CD4+ T cells sorted from blood. The chain joins TRBV3-1 to TRBJ2-2, with no clear D. DNA for the CDR3: TGTGCCAGCAGCCAAGCCGTAAACACCGGGGAGCTGTTTTTT. This codes for CASSQAVNTGELFF.